Listed here are 5 T cell receptor beta chains from one sample, sequenced in a study of technical replicates of blood from a few donors. The data were produced by immunoSEQ multiplex PCR, yet TCRdb's version contains in-frame clones alone and is incomplete. The sample lists tens of thousands of clones; approximately 96% were seen once. Input material: T cells isolated from PBMCs. The receptor source for this set is a human donor in good health.

The chain recombines TRBV21-1 with TRBJ1-1. TRBV21-1 is a pseudogene locus. This CDR3 has 17 residues. For the CDR3, the DNA is TGTGCCAGCAGCGGTCCCCGGGAGGGAGGGAGGGACACTGAAGCTTTCTTT. It yields the protein CASSGPREGGRDTEAFF.

V usage is TRBV2 and J usage is TRBJ2-7; 8 nucleotides line up with TRBD2. CDR3 length equals 14 residues. V lost 7 bases and J lost 2; bases outside the gene matches: 7. Germline V CDR1 and CDR2: SNHLY, FYNNEI. The CDR3 DNA follows: TGTGCCAGCACCAGACTAGCGAATACCTACGAGCAGTACTTC. Translating gives CASTRLANTYEQYF. Supplemented by reference TRBV2 and TRBJ2-7, the full variable domain reads EPEVTQTPSHQVTQMGQEVILRCVPISNHLYFYWYRQILGQKVEFLVSFYNNEISEKSEIFDDQFSVERPDGSNFTLKIRSTKLEDSAMYFCASTRLANTYEQYFGPGTRLTVT.

The rearrangement uses TRBV7-9 and TRBJ1-2; TRBD1 agrees at 9 bases. Germline CDR1 reads SEHNR; CDR2 reads FQNEAQ (reference sequence). The CDR3 runs 16 residues. V was pared by 4 bases and J by 5 bases, with 11 bases of the junction left unmatched. CDR3 DNA: TGTGCCAGCAGCTCCAGGGACAGGGAAAGACTGTATGGCTACACCTTC. This sequence encodes CASSSRDRERLYGYTF. Full variable domain (outside the CDR3, taken from reference TRBV7-9 and TRBJ1-2): DTGVSQNPRHKITKRGQNVTFRCDPISEHNRLYWYRQTLGQGPEFLTYFQNEAQLEKSRLLSDRFSAERPKGSFSTLEIQRTEQGDSAMYLCASSSRDRERLYGYTFGSGTRLTVV.

The rearrangement joins TRBV30 to TRBJ1-3; a weak D match, TRBD1 (6 bases). CDR3 length equals 15 residues. Germline lookup yields CDR1 GTSNPN and CDR2 SVGIG (reference sequence). Trimming removed 3 bases from V and 4 bases from J, with 16 bases in between. CDR3 nucleotides: TGTGCCTGGAGCTTACAGGGAATTTCCGGAAACACCATATATTTT. Encoded protein: CAWSLQGISGNTIYF.

CDR3 sequence: CASTVTGKANEKLFF. DNA for the CDR3: TGTGCCAGTACCGTAACAGGGAAGGCTAATGAAAAACTGTTTTTT. The chain links TRBV19 to TRBJ1-4; maybe TRBD1 (6 bases). This CDR3 spans 15 amino acids. In germline, CDR1 is LNHDA, CDR2 SQIVND (reference sequence). V was pared by 7 bases and J by 3 bases, with 15 bases between.